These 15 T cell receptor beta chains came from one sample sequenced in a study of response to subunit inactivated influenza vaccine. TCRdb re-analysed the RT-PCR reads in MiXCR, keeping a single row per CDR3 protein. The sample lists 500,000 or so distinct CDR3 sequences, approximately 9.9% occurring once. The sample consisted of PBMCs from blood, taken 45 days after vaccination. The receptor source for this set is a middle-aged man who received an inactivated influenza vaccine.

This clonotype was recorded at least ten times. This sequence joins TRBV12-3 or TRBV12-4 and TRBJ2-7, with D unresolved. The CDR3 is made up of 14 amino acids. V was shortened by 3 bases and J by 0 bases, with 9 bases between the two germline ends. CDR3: CASSLWDNSYEQYF. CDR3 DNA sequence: TGTGCCAGCAGTTTGTGGGATAACTCCTACGAGCAGTACTTC.

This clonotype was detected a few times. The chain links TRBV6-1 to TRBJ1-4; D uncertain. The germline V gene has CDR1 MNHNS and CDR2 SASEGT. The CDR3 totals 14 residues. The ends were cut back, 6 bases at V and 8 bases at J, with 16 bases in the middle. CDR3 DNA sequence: TGTGCCAGCAGCCGGCCCTCAGCAGAAGAAAAACTGTTTTTT. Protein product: CASSRPSAEEKLFF.

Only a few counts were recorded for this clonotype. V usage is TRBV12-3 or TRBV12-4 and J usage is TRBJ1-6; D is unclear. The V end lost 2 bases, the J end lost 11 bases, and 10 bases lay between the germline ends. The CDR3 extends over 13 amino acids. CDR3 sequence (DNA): TGTGCCAGCAGTTTAACGTCCGGACCACCCCTCCACTTT. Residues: CASSLTSGPPLHF.

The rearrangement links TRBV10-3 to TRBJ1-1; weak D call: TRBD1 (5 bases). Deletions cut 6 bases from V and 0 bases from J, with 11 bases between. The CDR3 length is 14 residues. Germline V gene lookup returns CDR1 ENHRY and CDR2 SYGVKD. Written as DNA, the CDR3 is TGTGCCATCAGGGTTGAGGGGATGAACACTGAAGCTTTCTTT. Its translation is CAIRVEGMNTEAFF.

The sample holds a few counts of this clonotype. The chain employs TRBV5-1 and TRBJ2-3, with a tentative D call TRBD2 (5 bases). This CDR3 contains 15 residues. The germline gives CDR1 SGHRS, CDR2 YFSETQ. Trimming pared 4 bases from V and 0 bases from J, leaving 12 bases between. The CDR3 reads CASSPARGSTDTQYF. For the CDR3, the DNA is TGCGCCAGCAGCCCCGCGCGAGGGAGCACAGATACGCAGTATTTT.

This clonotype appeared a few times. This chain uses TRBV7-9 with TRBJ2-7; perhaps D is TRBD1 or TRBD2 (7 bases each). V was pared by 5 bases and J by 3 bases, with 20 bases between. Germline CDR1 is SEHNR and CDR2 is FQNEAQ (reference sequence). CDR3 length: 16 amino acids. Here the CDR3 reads CASSRGVGTDRYEQYF. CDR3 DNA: TGTGCCAGCAGCCGGGGGGTCGGGACAGACCGCTACGAGCAGTACTTC.

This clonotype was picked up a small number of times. CDR3 sequence (DNA): TGCAGTGCTAGAGGGCTAGTTAAAAACATTCAGTACTTC. It is translated as CSARGLVKNIQYF. The chain has TRBV20-1 and TRBJ2-4; no firm D call. From germline, CDR1 is DFQATT and CDR2 SNEGSKA (reference sequence). The germline V and J ends were trimmed by 1 base and 4 bases, with 8 bases remaining between them. This CDR3 is built from 13 residues.

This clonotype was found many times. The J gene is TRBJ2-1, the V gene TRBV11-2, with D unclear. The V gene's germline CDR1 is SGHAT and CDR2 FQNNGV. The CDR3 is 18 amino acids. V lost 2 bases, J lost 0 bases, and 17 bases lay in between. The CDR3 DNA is TGTGCCAGCAGCTTACTAAAGATAGACTTCAGCTCCTACAATGAGCAGTTCTTC. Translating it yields CASSLLKIDFSSYNEQFF.

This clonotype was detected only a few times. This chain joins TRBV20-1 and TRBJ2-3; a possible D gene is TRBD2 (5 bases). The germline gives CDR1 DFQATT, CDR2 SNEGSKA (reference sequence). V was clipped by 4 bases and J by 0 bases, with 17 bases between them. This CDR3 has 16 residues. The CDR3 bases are TGCAGTGCTAAAACGCGGGTCCGAGCTAGCACAGATACGCAGTATTTT. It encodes CSAKTRVRASTDTQYF.

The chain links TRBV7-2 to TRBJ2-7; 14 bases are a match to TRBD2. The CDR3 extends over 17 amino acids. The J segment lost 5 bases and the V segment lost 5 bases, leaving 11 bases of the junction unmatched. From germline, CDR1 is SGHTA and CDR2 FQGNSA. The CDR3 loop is CASSIRLAGGVPHEQYF. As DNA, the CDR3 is TGTGCCAGCAGCATCCGACTAGCGGGAGGGGTGCCCCACGAGCAGTACTTC.

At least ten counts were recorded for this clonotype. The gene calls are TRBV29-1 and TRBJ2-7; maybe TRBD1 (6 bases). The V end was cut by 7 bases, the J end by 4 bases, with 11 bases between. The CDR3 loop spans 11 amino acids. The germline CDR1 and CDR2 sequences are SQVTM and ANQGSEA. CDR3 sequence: CSANQGYEQYF. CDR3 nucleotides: TGCAGCGCAAATCAGGGGTACGAGCAGTACTTC.

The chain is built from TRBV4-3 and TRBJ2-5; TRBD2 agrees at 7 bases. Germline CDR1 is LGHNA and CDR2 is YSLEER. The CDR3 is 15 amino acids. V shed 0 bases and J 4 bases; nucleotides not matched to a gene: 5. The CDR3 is CASSQDVGGGETQYF. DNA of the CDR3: TGCGCCAGCAGCCAAGACGTGGGGGGGGGAGAGACCCAGTACTTC.

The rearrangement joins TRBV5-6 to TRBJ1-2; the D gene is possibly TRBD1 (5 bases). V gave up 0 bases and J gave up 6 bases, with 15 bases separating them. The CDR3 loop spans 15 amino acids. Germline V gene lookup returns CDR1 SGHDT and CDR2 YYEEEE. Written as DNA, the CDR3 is TGTGCCAGCAGCTTGGACGCAACAGGATTCAATGGCTACACCTTC. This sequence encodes CASSLDATGFNGYTF.

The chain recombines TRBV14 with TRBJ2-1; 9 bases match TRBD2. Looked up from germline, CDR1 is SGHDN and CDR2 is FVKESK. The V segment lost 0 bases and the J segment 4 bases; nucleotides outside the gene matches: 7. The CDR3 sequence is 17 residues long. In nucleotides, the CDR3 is TGTGCCAGCAGCCAAGATACTAGCGGGCTCCCTTACAATGAGCAGTTCTTC. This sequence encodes CASSQDTSGLPYNEQFF. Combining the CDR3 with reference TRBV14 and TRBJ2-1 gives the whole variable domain EAGVTQFPSHSVIEKGQTVTLRCDPISGHDNLYWYRRVMGKEIKFLLHFVKESKQDESGMPNNRFLAERTGGTYSTLKVQPAELEDSGVYFCASSQDTSGLPYNEQFFGPGTRLTVL.

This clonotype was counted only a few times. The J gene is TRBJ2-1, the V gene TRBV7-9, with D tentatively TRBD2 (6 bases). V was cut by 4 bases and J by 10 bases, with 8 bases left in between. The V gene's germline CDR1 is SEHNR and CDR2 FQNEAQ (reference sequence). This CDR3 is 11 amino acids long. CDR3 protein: CASSSLAEQFF. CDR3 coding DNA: TGTGCCAGCAGCTCGCTAGCGGAGCAGTTCTTC.